This T cell receptor beta chain is drawn from a study of beta chain features in type 1 diabetes. Study-wide context: When patients were set against healthy donors, age, gender and cell yields were similar.

Via CD45RO/CCR7/CD25/CD127/CD95/CD27, cells of the CD4+ naive, central memory, regulatory and stem cell-like memory subsets were sorted. The entirety of the isolated RNA underwent reverse transcription, so expressed TCRB transcripts were sequenced. TCRdb's table, derived via immunoSEQ multiplex PCR, lists solely in-frame clones and lacks some. The table includes 300,000 to 450,000 clones, around 12% detected once. The CDR3 covers 14 residues. The germline CDR1 and CDR2 sequences are MNHNS and SASEGT. V lost 2 bases and J 4 bases, leaving 11 bases between the germline ends. General study findings and limits: Among all four CD4+ subsets, Type 1 diabetes patients had TCRB CDR3s that were moderately but significantly shorter. Comparison showed that naive, central memory and Treg TCRB repertoires appeared more similar among patients than among healthy donors.

Only a few counts were recorded for this clone. What it recognizes is unknown. Sequencing was performed on naive CD4+ T cells from blood. The V and J genes are TRBV6-1 and TRBJ2-5, with D possibly matching TRBD2 (5 bases). This clonotype originated in a man in his late teens or twenties in good health. In DNA, the CDR3 is TGTGCCAGCAGTGAACTCCGGGGATCAGAGACCCAGTACTTC. This encodes CASSELRGSETQYF.